The clone carrying this T cell receptor (beta chain) appeared a few times. What it binds is unknown. Germline V gene lookup returns CDR1 SGHRS and CDR2 YFSETQ. This CDR3 has 17 residues. V trimming: 4 bases; J trimming: 2 bases; junction bases outside the gene matches: 5. Treatment denoted: roughly 11-day PBMC culture with coronavirus spike peptide pools or control peptides (ViraFEST assay). This specimen comes from a study of vaccination and CD4 T cells after COVID-19. At the level of the study: Between diagnosis and the drawing of post-COVID samples lay a median 101 days (range 35 to 161). SARS-CoV-2, HCoV-NL63, HCoV-OC43 and HCoV-229E supplied the overlapping spike peptides used to stimulate cells. Cultures designated as controls were supplied with a CEFX pool, an HIV-1 Nef pool, or no peptide.

Sequencing of cultured CD4+ T cell DNA used the Oncomine TCR Beta short-read assay. TCRdb recomputed calls from the PCR reads with MiXCR, one row per CDR3 protein. The table lists approximately 16,000 distinct CDR3 sequences, around 40% of them singletons. The material sequenced was CD4+ T cells from blood, cultured in vitro, taken before SARS-CoV-2 vaccination. The V gene is TRBV5-1, the J gene TRBJ2-6; 11 nucleotides align to TRBD1. The receptor was derived from a human donor who received a COVID-19 vaccine. This chain's CDR3 is CASSHGQGAPGANVLTF. CDR3 bases: TGCGCCAGCAGCCACGGACAGGGGGCGCCTGGGGCCAACGTCCTGACTTTC.